The 20 T cell receptor beta chains reported below all come from one sample, sequenced in a study of graft-versus-host responses after intestinal transplantation. Clones were sequenced by immunoSEQ multiplex PCR, and TCRdb holds only the in-frame ones, with some missing. The table has 70,000 to 80,000 clones, about 90% seen once. What these receptors recognize is not known. The specimen comprised unstimulated CD8+ T cells sorted from spleen or lymph node cells, sampled before intestinal transplant. The receptors derive from a human donor who received an intestinal transplant.

The gene calls are TRBV6-6 and TRBJ2-1; 8 nucleotides align to TRBD1. V lost 0 bases to trimming and J lost 9 bases; unmatched junction nucleotides: 4. The CDR3 runs 14 residues. CDR1 and CDR2 (germline): MNHNY, SVGAGI (reference sequence). DNA of the CDR3: TGTGCCAGCAGTTACTCGAGACAGGGGTCTGAGCAGTTCTTC. The encoded protein is CASSYSRQGSEQFF.

The V and J genes are TRBV7-9 and TRBJ1-2; maybe TRBD1 (6 bases). Germline V lookup: CDR1 SEHNR, CDR2 FQNEAQ (reference sequence). The CDR3 length is 13 residues. V was pared by 5 bases and J by 6 bases, with 13 bases between. As DNA, the CDR3 is TGTGCCAGCAGCCCCCCAGGGGCGGATGGCTACACCTTC. This encodes CASSPPGADGYTF.

Here the CDR3 DNA reads TGCGCCAGCAGTGAGTCCCCCACTAGCGGCCAAGAGACCCAGTACTTC. It encodes CASSESPTSGQETQYF. V and J are TRBV10-1 and TRBJ2-5; TRBD2 aligns across 8 bases. This CDR3 is built from 16 residues. Germline V gene sequence: CDR1 WNHNN, CDR2 SYGVQD (reference sequence). After removal of 0 bases from V and 1 base from J, the junction contained 4 bases not matched to a gene.

V is TRBV29-1 and J is TRBJ1-2; TRBD1 is a possible D gene (5 bases). Trimming left V 0 bases short and J 0 bases short, with 8 bases between. This CDR3 is built from 14 residues. Germline V gives CDR1 SQVTM, CDR2 ANQGSEA. The CDR3 is CSVEEQVANYGYTF. Written as DNA, the CDR3 is TGCAGCGTTGAAGAACAGGTAGCTAACTATGGCTACACCTTC. The full variable domain, completed using reference TRBV29-1 and TRBJ1-2, is SAVISQKPSRDICQRGTSLTIQCQVDSQVTMMFWYRQQPGQSLTLIATANQGSEATYESGFVIDKFPISRPNLTFSTLTVSNMSPEDSSIYLCSVEEQVANYGYTFGSGTRLTVV.

The chain joins TRBV7-6 to TRBJ2-2; D not resolved. The V and J ends lost 3 bases and 6 bases respectively, with 5 bases between them. The CDR3 consists of 12 residues. Germline-derived CDR1 and CDR2 are SGHVS and FNYEAQ. CDR3 amino acids: CASSFNAGELFF. The CDR3 nucleotides are TGTGCCAGCAGCTTTAATGCCGGGGAGCTGTTTTTT.

V and J are TRBV12-5 and TRBJ2-7; D remains ambiguous. Germline values: CDR1 LGHNT, CDR2 FRNRAP. V lost 7 bases to trimming and J lost 5 bases, with 18 bases between them. The CDR3 loop spans 14 amino acids. The CDR3 loop is CASAHPGWVDEQYF. The DNA for the CDR3 is TGTGCTAGTGCTCACCCCGGGTGGGTTGACGAGCAGTACTTC.

The chain couples TRBV5-5 to TRBJ1-5; D perhaps matches TRBD1 (5 bases). Trimming took 4 bases from V and 4 from J, leaving 9 bases between them. CDR1 and CDR2 from the germline V gene are SGHKS and YYEKEE (reference sequence). This CDR3 has 13 residues. CDR3 protein: CASSPGGNQPQHF. In DNA, the CDR3 is TGTGCCAGCAGCCCGGGGGGGAATCAGCCCCAGCATTTT.

Details on this clone: Other DNA sequences in this sample translate to the same CDR3. V and J are TRBV19 and TRBJ2-7, with TRBD1 identical over 10 bases. CDR1 is LNHDA and CDR2 is SQIVND in the germline V gene (reference sequence). The CDR3 has 14 residues. Trimming at V came to 3 bases and at J to 2 bases, leaving 1 base not matched to a gene. The DNA for the CDR3 is TGTGCCAGTAGTATTGGGACAGGGGCCTACGAGCAGTACTTC. Its protein product is CASSIGTGAYEQYF.

V usage is TRBV4-1 and J usage is TRBJ1-1; 7 nucleotides line up with TRBD1. CDR1 MGHRA and CDR2 YSYEKL come from the germline V gene. This CDR3 comprises 16 residues. V gave up 0 bases and J gave up 2 bases; unmatched junction bases: 6. CDR3 loop: CASSQDPGQLNTEAFF. The CDR3 nucleotides read TGCGCCAGCAGCCAAGATCCGGGACAGCTAAACACTGAAGCTTTCTTT.

The genes are TRBV29-1 and TRBJ2-2, with D unresolved. The CDR3 extends over 11 amino acids. Trimming removed 6 bases from V and 6 bases from J, with 8 bases in between. Germline CDR1 SQVTM, CDR2 ANQGSEA. The CDR3 DNA is TGCAGCGTGTTTAACTCCGGGGAGCTGTTTTTT. This translates into CSVFNSGELFF.

Here the CDR3 DNA reads TGTGCTAGCTCGGGGGATCCCACAGATACGCAGTATTTT. Amino acids: CASSGDPTDTQYF. The J gene is TRBJ2-3, the V gene TRBV7-7, with D possibly matching TRBD2 (6 bases). This CDR3 region has 13 residues. In germline, CDR1 is SSHAT, CDR2 FNYEAQ (reference sequence).

V and J are TRBV15 and TRBJ2-7, with 11 positions matching TRBD1. V lost 0 bases to trimming and J lost 4 bases; unmatched junction nucleotides: 5. CDR1 and CDR2 from the germline V gene are LNHNV and YYDKDF (reference sequence). The CDR3 has 16 residues. CDR3 sequence (DNA): TGTGCCACCAGCAGAGATTGGACAGGGGGCGGGTACGAGCAGTACTTC. Amino acids: CATSRDWTGGGYEQYF.

The chain carries TRBV6-1 and TRBJ2-7, with 8 bases that match TRBD2. CDR1 MNHNS and CDR2 SASEGT come from the germline V gene. The CDR3 sequence is 15 residues long. Trimming took 4 bases from V and 5 from J; bases not matched to a gene: 10. The CDR3 sequence: CASSGVAGTTHEQYF. As DNA, the CDR3 is TGTGCCAGCAGTGGGGTAGCGGGGACAACCCACGAGCAGTACTTC.

The rearrangement uses TRBV5-4 and TRBJ2-3; TRBD2 aligns across 9 bases. The germline gives CDR1 SGHNT, CDR2 YYREEE (reference sequence). The junction had 8 bases not matched to a gene; V was cut back by 6 bases and J by 3 bases. This CDR3 region has 15 residues. For the CDR3, the DNA is TGTGCCAGCACCCCGGAGCTAGCGGGGACAGATACGCAGTATTTT. Translation: CASTPELAGTDTQYF.

The rearrangement uses TRBV19 and TRBJ2-7, with D possibly being TRBD1 (5 bases). CDR3 length: 14 amino acids. Germline CDR1 is LNHDA and CDR2 is SQIVND (reference sequence). V was cut by 10 bases and J by 2 bases, with 18 bases left in between. This CDR3 is CATSQTEAPYEQYF. In DNA, the CDR3 is TGTGCCACCAGTCAGACAGAAGCCCCCTACGAGCAGTACTTC.

The CDR3 loop is CASSGTGTGLYEQYF. DNA of the CDR3: TGTGCCAGCAGTGGGACCGGGACAGGACTCTACGAGCAGTACTTC. The rearrangement links TRBV27 to TRBJ2-7, with 8 bases matching TRBD1. The V segment lost 5 bases and the J segment 3 bases; nucleotides outside the gene matches: 9. The CDR3 length is 15 residues. CDR1 MNHEY and CDR2 SMNVEV come from the germline V gene (reference sequence).

This chain uses TRBV5-1 with TRBJ2-1, with 7 positions matching TRBD2. Per germline, CDR1 SGHRS and CDR2 YFSETQ. With 3 bases clipped from V and 0 bases from J, the junction kept 0 bases outside the gene matches. The CDR3 consists of 14 residues. CDR3 in amino acids: CASSSGGSYNEQFF. In nucleotides, the CDR3 is TGCGCCAGCAGCTCGGGGGGCTCCTACAATGAGCAGTTCTTC.

This clone was seen only once. The chain links TRBV7-8 to TRBJ1-4, with 7 bases that match TRBD1. Germline V gene sequence: CDR1 SGHVS, CDR2 FQNEAQ. Unmatched junction bases numbered 11, after V lost 3 bases and J lost 7 bases. This CDR3 contains 16 residues. CDR3: CASSFGTVAYGEKLFF. The CDR3 region has the DNA TGTGCCAGCAGCTTCGGGACAGTTGCATATGGTGAAAAACTGTTTTTT.

This sequence joins TRBV19 and TRBJ1-3, with 8 nucleotides matching TRBD1. Germline CDR1 and CDR2: LNHDA and SQIVND (reference sequence). V shed 10 bases, J shed 0 bases, and the junction held 8 bases outside the gene matches. This CDR3 region has 15 residues. The CDR3: CATGDRSISGNTIYF. DNA for the CDR3: TGTGCCACGGGGGACAGGTCCATCTCTGGAAACACCATATATTTT.

The gene calls are TRBV27 and TRBJ2-7; 10 nucleotides line up with TRBD1. The CDR3 runs 14 residues. Germline lookup yields CDR1 MNHEY and CDR2 SMNVEV (reference sequence). The V segment lost 2 bases and the J segment 2 bases; nucleotides outside the gene matches: 0. This CDR3 is CASSLGTGAYEQYF. CDR3 nucleotide sequence: TGTGCCAGCAGTTTAGGGACAGGGGCCTACGAGCAGTACTTC.